This T cell receptor (beta chain) was sequenced for a study of monozygotic twins with inflammatory bowel disease. Notes on the study in general: IBD patients showed reduced TCRbeta diversity (inverse Simpson) versus healthy co-twins. With others, IBD patients shared fewer clonotypes than healthy twins did, especially with disease activity.

From its re-call of the 5' RACE reads, TCRdb lists each CDR3 protein once, without DNA. This table lists around 100,000 distinct CDR3 sequences. Blood samples measuring approximately 2.3 ml were taken per donor. Whole blood without T cell sorting served as the source of isolated total RNA. Worth noting for this clonotype: Its antigen remains unidentified.

This CDR3 is built from 16 residues. Per germline, CDR1 MDHEN and CDR2 SYDVKM. The chain employs TRBV28 and TRBJ2-7; TCRdb lists TRBD2, though no DNA is available to test this call. The TCR was taken from a human donor with ulcerative colitis or Crohn's disease, or a healthy co-twin of an affected twin (not recorded which). Specimen: blood. The CDR3 spells CASSLFGTSPIYEQYF.